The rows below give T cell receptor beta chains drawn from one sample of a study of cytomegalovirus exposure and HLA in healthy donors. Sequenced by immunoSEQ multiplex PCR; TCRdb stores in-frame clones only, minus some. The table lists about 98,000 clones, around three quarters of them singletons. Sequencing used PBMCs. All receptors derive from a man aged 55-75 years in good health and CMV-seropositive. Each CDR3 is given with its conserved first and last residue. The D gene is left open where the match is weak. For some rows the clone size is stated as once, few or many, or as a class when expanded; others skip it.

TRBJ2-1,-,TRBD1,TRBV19,TGTGCCAGTAGTATCGCGGGACAGGGTATCCATGAGCAGTTCTTC,CASSIAGQGIHEQFF
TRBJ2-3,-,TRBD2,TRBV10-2,TGCGCCAGCAGGGCTAGCGGTAGCACAGATACGCAGTATTTT,CASRASGSTDTQYF
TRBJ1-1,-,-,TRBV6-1,TGTGCCAGCAGTCCAGTGGGGACTGTCACTGAAGCTTTCTTT,CASSPVGTVTEAFF
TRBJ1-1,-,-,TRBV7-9,TGTTCCAGCGCCGACAGGATTTCATTGGGGAACACTGAAGCTTTCTTT,CSSADRISLGNTEAFF
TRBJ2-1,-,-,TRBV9,TGTGCCAGCAGCGTAGGAAGGACTAACAATGAGCAGTTCTTC,CASSVGRTNNEQFF
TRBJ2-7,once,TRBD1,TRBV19,TGTGCCAGTAGTGACCTTGGGACAGGAAAGAACGAGCAGTACTTC,CASSDLGTGKNEQYF
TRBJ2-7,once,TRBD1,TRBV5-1,TGCGCCAGCAGCGGGACAGGGGGCACCTACGAGCAGTACTTC,CASSGTGGTYEQYF
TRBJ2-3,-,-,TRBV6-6,TGTGCCAGCAGCGGAGCCAGGGCAGATACGCAGTATTTT,CASSGARADTQYF
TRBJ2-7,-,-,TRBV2,TGTGCCAGCAGTGAAGCGGCAGGGACCTACGAGCAGTACTTC,CASSEAAGTYEQYF
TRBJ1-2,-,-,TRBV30,TGTGCCTGGAGTGTACCGGATACAGGGAAGGTGGGCTACACCTTC,CAWSVPDTGKVGYTF
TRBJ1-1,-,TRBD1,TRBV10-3,TGTGCCATCAGGGGACAGGGGACCTTTCCGAGCACTGAAGCTTTCTTT,CAIRGQGTFPSTEAFF
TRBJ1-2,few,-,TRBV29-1,TGCAGCGTTGAAGAGAGGGGACACCTAGGGTATGGCTACACCTTC,CSVEERGHLGYGYTF
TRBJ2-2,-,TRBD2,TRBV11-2,TGTGCCAGCAGCTTAGATCGTGGGTTAGCGGGCGGCCATTACACCGGGGAGCTGTTTTTT,CASSLDRGLAGGHYTGELFF
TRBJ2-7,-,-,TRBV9,TGTGCCAGCAGCGTAAGTCAGGGGTTAGAGAACGAGCAGTACTTC,CASSVSQGLENEQYF
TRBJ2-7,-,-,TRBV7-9,TGTGCCAGCAGCTTTCCGACAGACTACGAGCAGTACTTC,CASSFPTDYEQYF
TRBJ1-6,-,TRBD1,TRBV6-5,TGTGCCAGCAGTTACCGGGACAGGCGCTTGGGTTCACCCCTCCACTTT,CASSYRDRRLGSPLHF
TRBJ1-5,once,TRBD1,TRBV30,TGTGCCTGGAGTGTACGAGGGACAGGGCGCAATCAGCCCCAGCATTTT,CAWSVRGTGRNQPQHF
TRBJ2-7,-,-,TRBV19,TGTGCCAGTAGTATAGATCCCTACCGTCCCCCCTACGAGCAGTACTTC,CASSIDPYRPPYEQYF
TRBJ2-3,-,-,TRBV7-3,TGTGCCAGCAGCTTATGGGGCCCGCTCGATACGCAGTATTTT,CASSLWGPLDTQYF
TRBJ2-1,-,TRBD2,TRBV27,TGTGCCAGCGGACCCCTCGCGGGGGGGTCCAATGAGCAGTTCTTC,CASGPLAGGSNEQFF
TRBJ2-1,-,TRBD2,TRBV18,TGTGCCAGCTCACCATCTGCGGGGGGCCTCTACAATGAGCAGTTCTTC,CASSPSAGGLYNEQFF
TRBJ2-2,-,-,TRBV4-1,TGCGCCAGCAGCCCGGGTCTCGCCCCGAACACCGGGGAGCTGTTTTTT,CASSPGLAPNTGELFF
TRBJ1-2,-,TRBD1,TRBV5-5,TGTGCCAGCAGCTGGGGAGACAGGGGTTATGGCTACACCTTC,CASSWGDRGYGYTF
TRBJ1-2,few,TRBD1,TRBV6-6,TGTGCCAGCACCTACCTCAGGGGGGAAGGGGGTGGCTACACCTTC,CASTYLRGEGGGYTF
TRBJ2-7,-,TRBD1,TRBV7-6,TGTGCCAGCAGCTTAGCAGGGACAGGGGGCGACGAGCAGTACTTC,CASSLAGTGGDEQYF
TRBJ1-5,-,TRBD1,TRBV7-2,TGTGCCAGCAGCTTAAATCTCCCGGGGGGACAGGGGAATCAGCCCCAGCATTTT,CASSLNLPGGQGNQPQHF
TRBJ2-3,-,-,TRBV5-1,TGCGCCAGCAGCTTGGGTAGCCGGACTAGCACAGATACGCAGTATTTT,CASSLGSRTSTDTQYF
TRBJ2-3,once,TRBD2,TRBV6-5,TGTGCCAGCAGTTGGGCTAGCGGGGGCACAGATACGCAGTATTTT,CASSWASGGTDTQYF
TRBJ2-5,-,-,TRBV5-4,TGTGCCAGCAGCGTACCGGGGGGCAGGGAGACCCAGTACTTC,CASSVPGGRETQYF
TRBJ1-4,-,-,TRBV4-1,TGCGCCAGCAGCCGGGGCCGATTAGAAAAACTGTTTTTT,CASSRGRLEKLFF
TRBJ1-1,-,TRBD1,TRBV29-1,TGCAGCGTTCAGCACCCGGACAGGGCGAACACTGAAGCTTTCTTT,CSVQHPDRANTEAFF
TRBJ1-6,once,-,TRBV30,TGTGCCTGGAAGGCCAACCCGGGGGATAATTCACCCCTCCACTTT,CAWKANPGDNSPLHF
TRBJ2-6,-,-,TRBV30,TGTCTTACAGGGACCCGGACCCTGACTTTC,CLTGTRTLTF
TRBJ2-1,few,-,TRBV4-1,TGCGCCAGCAGCCAGCGAGGGATTAGCTCCTACAATGAGCAGTTCTTC,CASSQRGISSYNEQFF
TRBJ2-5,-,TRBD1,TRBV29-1,TGCAGCGTCCAGGGGGCTGATGCAGAGACCCAGTACTTC,CSVQGADAETQYF
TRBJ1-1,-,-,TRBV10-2,TGCGCCAGCAGTGAGGGGGCAGGGAACACTGAAGCTTTCTTT,CASSEGAGNTEAFF
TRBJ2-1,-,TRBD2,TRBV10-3,TGTGCCGCTCGGGGTAGCGGGGGGGAATACAATGAGCAGTTCTTC,CAARGSGGEYNEQFF
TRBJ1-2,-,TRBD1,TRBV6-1,TGTGCCAGCAGTTGGTCGACAGGGGGTATAGGCTACACCTTC,CASSWSTGGIGYTF
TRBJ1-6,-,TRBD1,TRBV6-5,TGTGCCAGCAAATCCGGGACAGGGTTGAATTCACCCCTCCACTTT,CASKSGTGLNSPLHF
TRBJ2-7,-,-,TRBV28,TGTGCCAGCAGCCTCCCGCCCGGTAACTCCTACGAGCAGTACTTC,CASSLPPGNSYEQYF
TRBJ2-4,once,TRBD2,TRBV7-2,TGTGCCAGCAGCTACCCGGGACTAGCGGTTCAGTACTTC,CASSYPGLAVQYF
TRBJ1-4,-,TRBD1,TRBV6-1,TGTGCCAGCAGATATGGACAGGGCCTTAATGAAAAACTGTTTTTT,CASRYGQGLNEKLFF
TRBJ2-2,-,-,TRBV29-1,TGCAGCGTTGAAGACCCGACAGGCCACGGGGAGCTGTTTTTT,CSVEDPTGHGELFF
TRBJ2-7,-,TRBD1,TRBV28,TGTGCCAGCAGCCCGGGACAGGGGACCTACGAGCAGTACTTC,CASSPGQGTYEQYF
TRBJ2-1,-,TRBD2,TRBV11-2,TGTGCCAGCAGCTCTTCCGGACTAGCGGGGAGAGCCTCCTACAATGAGCAGTTCTTC,CASSSSGLAGRASYNEQFF
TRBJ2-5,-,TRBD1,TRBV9,TGTGCCAGCACTAATGGGAGGACAGGGCGGGAGACCCAGTACTTC,CASTNGRTGRETQYF
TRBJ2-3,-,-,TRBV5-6,TGTGCCAGCAGCTCCGTCACAGATACGCAGTATTTT,CASSSVTDTQYF